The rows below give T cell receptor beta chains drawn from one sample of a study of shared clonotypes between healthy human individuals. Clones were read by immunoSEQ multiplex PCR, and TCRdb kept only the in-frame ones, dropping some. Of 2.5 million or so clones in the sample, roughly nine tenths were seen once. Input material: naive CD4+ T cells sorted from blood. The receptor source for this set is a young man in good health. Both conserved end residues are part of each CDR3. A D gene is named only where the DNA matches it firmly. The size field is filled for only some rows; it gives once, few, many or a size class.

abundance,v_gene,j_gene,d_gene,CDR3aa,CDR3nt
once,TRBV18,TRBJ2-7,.,CASGSGRIYEQYF,TGTGCCAGCGGGTCAGGGCGGATTTACGAGCAGTACTTC
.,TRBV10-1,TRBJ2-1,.,CASSDGGGGSGEQFF,TGCGCCAGCAGTGACGGAGGGGGGGGGTCGGGAGAGCAGTTCTTC
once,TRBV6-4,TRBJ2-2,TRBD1,CASSNRGSNTGELFF,TGTGCCAGCAGTAACAGGGGATCGAACACCGGGGAGCTGTTTTTT
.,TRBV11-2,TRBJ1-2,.,CASSLTGRYGYTF,TGTGCCAGCAGCCTGACGGGGCGGTATGGCTACACCTTC
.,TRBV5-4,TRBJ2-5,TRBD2,CASSLRTSGETQYF,TGTGCCAGCAGCTTGAGGACTAGCGGTGAGACCCAGTACTTC
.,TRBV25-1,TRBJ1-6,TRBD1,CASTRDRGSSPLHF,TGTGCCAGCACCCGGGACAGGGGCAGCTCACCCCTCCACTTT
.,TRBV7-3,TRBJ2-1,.,CASSQNRENEQFF,TGTGCCAGCAGCCAGAACAGGGAAAATGAGCAGTTCTTC
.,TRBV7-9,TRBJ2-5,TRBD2,CASSSSGSGETQYF,TGTGCCAGCAGCTCTAGCGGGAGCGGAGAGACCCAGTACTTC
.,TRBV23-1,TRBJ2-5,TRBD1,CASGQGREWSEEETQYF,TGCGCCAGCGGACAGGGGAGAGAGTGGTCCGAAGAAGAGACCCAGTACTTC
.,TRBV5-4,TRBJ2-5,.,CASSRAQQETQYF,TGTGCCAGCAGCAGAGCGCAGCAAGAGACCCAGTACTTC
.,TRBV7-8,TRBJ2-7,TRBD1,CASSLAAGQGEQYF,TGTGCCAGCAGCTTAGCGGCGGGACAGGGGGAGCAGTACTTC
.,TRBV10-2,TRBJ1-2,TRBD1,CASSGTGGETNYGYTF,TGCGCCAGCAGTGGGACAGGTGGAGAGACTAACTATGGCTACACCTTC
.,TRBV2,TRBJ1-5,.,CASSGQFGGNQPQHF,TGTGCCAGCAGTGGGCAGTTCGGGGGCAATCAGCCCCAGCATTTT
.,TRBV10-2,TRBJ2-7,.,CASVSDRSVEGEQYF,TGCGCCAGCGTCAGCGATCGTTCAGTTGAGGGCGAGCAGTACTTC
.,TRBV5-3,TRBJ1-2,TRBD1,CARRVAGGTEHGYTF,TGTGCCAGAAGGGTGGCTGGGGGGACAGAACATGGCTACACCTTC
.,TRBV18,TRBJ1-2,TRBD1,CASSPTGEAGYTF,TGTGCCAGCTCACCCACAGGGGAGGCTGGCTACACCTTC
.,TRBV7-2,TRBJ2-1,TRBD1,CASSLPLRQGLTYEQFF,TGTGCCAGCAGCTTACCCCTACGACAGGGTTTAACTTATGAGCAGTTCTTC
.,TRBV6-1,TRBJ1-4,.,CASSEVGREYRF,TGTGCCAGCAGTGAAGTTGGCAGGGAATATCGTTTT
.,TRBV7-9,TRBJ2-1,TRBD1,CASSLSGTGAYNEQFF,TGTGCCAGCAGCTTATCCGGGACAGGGGCTTACAATGAGCAGTTCTTC
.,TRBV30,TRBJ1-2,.,CAWSRGAGNGYTF,TGTGCCTGGAGTAGAGGGGCTGGAAATGGCTACACCTTC
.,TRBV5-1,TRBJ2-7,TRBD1,CASNQGDGSYEQYF,TGCGCCAGCAACCAGGGGGACGGCTCCTACGAGCAGTACTTC
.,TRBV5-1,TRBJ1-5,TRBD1,CASSTTGDSNQPQHF,TGCGCCAGCAGCACGACAGGGGACAGCAATCAGCCCCAGCATTTT
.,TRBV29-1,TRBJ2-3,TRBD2,CSVDGTSGRPPDTQYF,TGCAGCGTTGATGGGACTAGCGGGAGACCACCAGATACGCAGTATTTT
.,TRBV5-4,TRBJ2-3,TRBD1,CASSIIGTGVGDTQYF,TGTGCCAGCAGCATCATCGGGACAGGGGTCGGAGATACGCAGTATTTT
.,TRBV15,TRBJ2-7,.,CATSRVPTRGAYEQYF,TGTGCCACCAGCAGAGTTCCCACCAGGGGCGCCTACGAGCAGTACTTC
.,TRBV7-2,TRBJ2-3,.,CASSLLTGRRTDTQYF,TGTGCCAGCAGCTTATTAACCGGGAGACGCACAGATACGCAGTATTTT
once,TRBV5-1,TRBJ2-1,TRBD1,CASSLVLTGAFNEQFF,TGCGCCAGCAGCTTGGTTCTGACAGGGGCTTTTAATGAGCAGTTCTTC
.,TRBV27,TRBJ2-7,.,CASTSGAAFSNEQYF,TGTGCCAGCACCTCTGGGGCCGCGTTTTCCAACGAGCAGTACTTC
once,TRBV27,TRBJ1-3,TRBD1,CASSRTGSGNTIYF,TGTGCCAGCAGTCGGACAGGGTCTGGAAACACCATATATTTT
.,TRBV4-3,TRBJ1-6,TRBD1,CASSQGTAPNSPLHF,TGCGCCAGCAGCCAGGGGACAGCGCCTAATTCACCCCTCCACTTT
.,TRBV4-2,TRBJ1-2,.,CASSQVRRSADYGYTF,TGTGCCAGCAGCCAAGTTCGGAGGTCAGCGGACTATGGCTACACCTTC
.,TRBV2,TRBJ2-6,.,CASTYSGANVLTF,TGTGCCAGCACCTATTCTGGGGCCAACGTCCTGACTTTC
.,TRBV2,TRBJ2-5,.,CASSARTTEETQYF,TGTGCCAGCAGTGCCCGGACTACGGAAGAGACCCAGTACTTC
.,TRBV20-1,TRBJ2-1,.,CSATPGNEQFF,TGCAGTGCTACTCCCGGGAATGAGCAGTTCTTC
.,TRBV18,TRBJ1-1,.,CASSPTRLRNTEAFF,TGTGCCAGCTCACCCACCCGACTTAGGAACACTGAAGCTTTCTTT
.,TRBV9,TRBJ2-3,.,CASSPRGSGIYRDTQYF,TGTGCCAGCAGCCCCCGGGGTAGCGGCATCTATAGGGATACGCAGTATTTT
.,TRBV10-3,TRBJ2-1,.,CAISDRTDNEQFF,TGTGCCATCAGTGATCGTACAGACAATGAGCAGTTCTTC
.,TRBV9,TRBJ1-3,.,CASSPRITTGSFTGAGNTIYF,TGTGCCAGCAGCCCCCGAATTACTACAGGAAGCTTTACCGGAGCTGGAAACACCATATATTTT
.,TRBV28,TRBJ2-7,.,CASSPPGIYEQYF,TGTGCCAGCAGCCCTCCCGGTATTTACGAGCAGTACTTC
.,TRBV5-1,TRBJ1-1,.,CASSWTTDTEAFF,TGCGCCAGCAGCTGGACCACGGACACTGAAGCTTTCTTT
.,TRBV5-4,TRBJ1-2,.,CASSRGGGDYGYTF,TGTGCCAGCAGCCGCGGAGGGGGAGACTATGGCTACACCTTC
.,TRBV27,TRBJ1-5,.,CASRAGTGNQPQHF,TGTGCCAGCAGGGCAGGGACTGGCAATCAGCCCCAGCATTTT
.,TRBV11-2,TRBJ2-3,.,CASSLAPSRADTQYF,TGTGCCAGCAGCTTAGCCCCGTCGAGGGCGGATACGCAGTATTTT
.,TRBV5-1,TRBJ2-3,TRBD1,CASSLEGQGFGDTQYF,TGCGCCAGCAGCTTGGAGGGACAGGGGTTTGGAGATACGCAGTATTTT
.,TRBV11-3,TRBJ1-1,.,CASSSGGGRNTEAFF,TGTGCCAGCAGCTCCGGGGGCGGGAGGAACACTGAAGCTTTCTTT
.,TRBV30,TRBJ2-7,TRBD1,CAWTDRADYEQYF,TGTGCCTGGACCGACAGGGCCGATTACGAGCAGTACTTC
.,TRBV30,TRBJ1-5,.,CAWSAGEYNQPQHF,TGTGCCTGGAGCGCGGGGGAGTACAATCAGCCCCAGCATTTT
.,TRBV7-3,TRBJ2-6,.,CASSLTSGAESGANVLTF,TGTGCCAGCAGCCTAACTTCAGGGGCGGAATCTGGGGCCAACGTCCTGACTTTC
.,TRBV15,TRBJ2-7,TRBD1,CATSRDLPRTGGLYEQYF,TGTGCCACCAGCAGAGATCTACCCCGGACAGGGGGCCTTTACGAGCAGTACTTC
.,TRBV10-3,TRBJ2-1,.,CAISEVDEQFF,TGTGCCATCAGTGAAGTGGATGAGCAGTTCTTC
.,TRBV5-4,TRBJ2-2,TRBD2,CASSLELAGNTGELFF,TGTGCCAGCAGCTTGGAACTAGCGGGGAACACCGGGGAGCTGTTTTTT
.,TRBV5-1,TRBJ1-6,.,CASSLDQLGNSPLHF,TGCGCCAGCAGCTTGGATCAGTTGGGGAATTCACCCCTCCACTTT
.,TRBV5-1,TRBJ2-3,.,CASSLVGGADTQYF,TGCGCCAGCAGCTTGGTAGGGGGGGCAGATACGCAGTATTTT
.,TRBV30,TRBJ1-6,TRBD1,CACDRGPPLHF,TGTGCCTGCGACAGGGGCCCACCCCTCCACTTT
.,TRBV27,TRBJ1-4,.,CASSFTHTPPTKLFF,TGTGCCAGCAGTTTCACCCATACCCCCCCTACAAAACTGTTTTTT
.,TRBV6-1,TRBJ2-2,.,CASRKPGTGELFF,TGTGCCAGCAGAAAACCGGGGACCGGGGAGCTGTTTTTT
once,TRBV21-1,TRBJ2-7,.,CASSAPAYEQYF,TGTGCCAGCAGCGCGCCCGCTTACGAGCAGTACTTC
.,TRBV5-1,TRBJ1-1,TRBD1,CASSLGDRGNTEAFF,TGCGCCAGCAGCTTAGGGGACAGGGGGAACACTGAAGCTTTCTTT
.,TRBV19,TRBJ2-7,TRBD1,CASSIGPGQGPYEQYF,TGTGCCAGTAGTATTGGACCGGGACAGGGGCCCTACGAGCAGTACTTC
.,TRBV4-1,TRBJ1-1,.,CASSPPLGRREAFF,TGCGCCAGCAGCCCCCCTCTTGGACGGCGGGAAGCTTTCTTT